This TCR beta chain was identified in a study of T cell responses to AZD1222 COVID-19 vaccine. Regarding the study as a whole: Rises in breadth and depth of Spike-specific TCRs came after two AZD1222 doses. Unmutated variant regions are reportedly targeted by nearly half of spike-specific TCRs. Mostly white British, mostly female donors; authors suggested clonal diversity may be underestimated. Seropositive AZD1222 recipients at baseline numbered only six or seven.

The CDR3 runs 16 residues. V was clipped by 5 bases and J by 6 bases, with 20 bases between them. Germline CDR1 reads MDHEN; CDR2 reads SYDVKM. Turning to this clone: Antigen: not known.

The method was immunoSEQ multiplex PCR; TCRdb's version includes in-frame clones alone and lacks a portion of them. The data contain roughly 150,000 clones, more than 85% of them singletons. Specimen: peripheral blood, collected 28 days after the second AZD1222 dose. The chain uses TRBV28 and TRBJ1-5; TRBD1 might be the D (6 bases). This receptor was identified in an adult who received the AZD1222 COVID-19 vaccine. CDR3 protein: CASSMGMGGWSQPQHF. The CDR3 bases are TGTGCCAGCAGTATGGGGATGGGGGGCTGGAGTCAGCCCCAGCATTTT.